At least ten counts were recorded for the clone carrying this TCR beta chain. This entry belongs to a study of CD8+CD57+ T cells in acquired aplastic anemia. Study overall: Average DNA yield from sorted CD4+ and CD8+ cells was around 3 ug. CD4+ reads averaged approximately 11 million in healthy donors.

V shed 4 bases and J 0 bases; nucleotides not matched to a gene: 6. This CDR3 comprises 16 residues. Genomic DNA constituted the template upon which TCR beta VDJ and CDR3 profiling was performed. TCRdb recomputed calls from the reads with MiXCR, one row per CDR3 protein. Counted here are approximately 380,000 distinct CDR3 sequences, roughly 64% occurring once; the ten biggest clones make up approximately 3.8%. This TCR derives from a human donor in good health, serving as a control. This chain links TRBV12-3 or TRBV12-4 with TRBJ2-3; 8 nucleotides match TRBD2. The source material was sorted CD4+, CD8+, or CD8+CD57+ T cells (not recorded which) from PBMCs. In DNA, the CDR3 is TGTGCCAGCAGTTCCGGGGGGGTTCCTAGCACAGATACGCAGTATTTT. Translation gives CASSSGGVPSTDTQYF.